These 6 T cell receptor beta chains originate from one sample sequenced in a study of multiple sclerosis patients with progressive multifocal leukoencephalopathy. The time point is: 6 to 7 months of natalizumab therapy. Sequencing used immunoSEQ multiplex PCR; TCRdb keeps in-frame clones, though not all of them. The sample holds 25,000 to 35,000 clones, roughly 86% seen once. This specimen was PBMCs, taken from a patient treated with natalizumab. The receptors shown here come from a human donor with multiple sclerosis.

The genes are TRBV28 and TRBJ1-2; tentative D call: TRBD1 (5 bases). This CDR3 has 12 residues. Trimming left V 10 bases short and J 4 bases short, with 13 bases between. CDR1 and CDR2 (germline): MDHEN, SYDVKM. The CDR3 sequence: CAIHSGSYGYTF. The DNA for the CDR3 is TGTGCCATCCATTCAGGGAGCTATGGCTACACCTTC.

V and J are TRBV7-9 and TRBJ2-5; 10 bases agree with TRBD2. TRBJ2-7 matches the DNA end more closely, so the J call is doubtful. The CDR3 totals 15 residues. Germline assignment: CDR1 SEHNR and CDR2 FQNEAQ (reference sequence). Here the CDR3 reads CASSQQSGRADEQYF. The CDR3 nucleotides read TGTGCCAGCAGTCAACAGAGCGGGAGGGCCGACGAGCAGTACTTC.

The V and J genes are TRBV18 and TRBJ2-5; D call uncertain. Germline V gene lookup returns CDR1 KGHSH and CDR2 LQKENI. V lost 6 bases and J 2 bases, leaving 16 bases between the germline ends. This CDR3 is 15 amino acids long. DNA for the CDR3: TGTGCCAGCTCCCCCACGGCAGGCCTACAAGAGACCCAGTACTTC. Translated: CASSPTAGLQETQYF.

V is TRBV25-1 and J is TRBJ1-3; D is unresolved. The V end was cut by 4 bases, the J end by 3 bases, with 1 base between. This CDR3 region has 11 residues. Germline V gene lookup returns CDR1 MGHDK and CDR2 SYGVNS. CDR3 bases: TGTGCCAGCAGTGGTGGAAACACCATATATTTT. Its translation: CASSGGNTIYF.

V and J are TRBV27 and TRBJ2-1; 10 positions agree with TRBD2. The germline gives CDR1 MNHEY, CDR2 SMNVEV (reference sequence). Losses at the gene ends were 0 bases for V and 10 bases for J; bases not matched to a gene: 6. CDR3 length: 15 residues. The CDR3 nucleotides read TGTGCCAGCAGTTTATCCGGGTCACTAGCGGGGGAGCAGTTCTTC. It specifies CASSLSGSLAGEQFF.

The chain combines TRBV7-2 with TRBJ2-5; D ambiguous. Trimming removed 3 bases from V and 2 bases from J, with 7 bases in between. Per the germline V gene, CDR1 is SGHTA and CDR2 is FQGNSA. The CDR3 length is 13 residues. Here the CDR3 DNA reads TGTGCCAGCAGCTTGGTACAGCAAGAGACCCAGTACTTC. Its translation is CASSLVQQETQYF.